A single sample gave rise to the 31 T cell receptor beta chains below, sequenced in a study of T cell responses to AZD1222 COVID-19 vaccine. Profiled with immunoSEQ multiplex PCR; TCRdb holds only in-frame clones, not every one. Of about 88,000 clones listed, roughly nine tenths are singletons. Material: peripheral blood, obtained on day 0 of AZD1222 vaccination. The receptors were sampled from an adult in good health.

The gene calls are TRBV13 and TRBJ1-1, with D possibly TRBD1 on 5 matching bases. The germline gives CDR1 PRHDT, CDR2 FYEKMQ (reference sequence). V gave up 4 bases and J gave up 2 bases, with 17 bases separating them. CDR3 length equals 16 residues. The CDR3 region is CASSSGTDLDNTEAFF. DNA for the CDR3: TGTGCCAGCAGCTCCGGGACCGATTTGGATAACACTGAAGCTTTCTTT.

This clone was picked up one time. The V call is TRBV29-1, the J call TRBJ1-1; D not certain. Trimming cost V 7 bases and J 0 bases, with 6 bases left between them. CDR3 length: 11 residues. CDR1 is SQVTM and CDR2 is ANQGSEA in the germline V gene. DNA for the CDR3: TGCAGCGCCCTTTTGAACACTGAAGCTTTCTTT. This codes for CSALLNTEAFF. The full variable domain, its missing parts supplied by reference TRBV29-1 and TRBJ1-1, is SAVISQKPSRDICQRGTSLTIQCQVDSQVTMMFWYRQQPGQSLTLIATANQGSEATYESGFVIDKFPISRPNLTFSTLTVSNMSPEDSSIYLCSALLNTEAFFGQGTRLTVV.

This chain joins TRBV10-2 and TRBJ2-1; 8 nucleotides line up with TRBD2. Trimming cost V 0 bases and J 8 bases; bases outside gene matches: 15. The length of the CDR3 is 18 residues. Looked up from germline, CDR1 is WSHSY and CDR2 is SAAADI. The chain's CDR3 is CASSESSQRGPISDEQFF. The CDR3 region has the DNA TGCGCCAGCAGTGAGTCGTCCCAGCGGGGGCCTATCTCGGATGAGCAGTTCTTC.

V is TRBV30 and J is TRBJ2-7; the match to TRBD1 covers 8 bases. Germline CDR1 is GTSNPN and CDR2 is SVGIG (reference sequence). This CDR3 comprises 14 residues. Germline trimming cut 0 bases from V and 3 bases from J; bases unmatched to any gene: 4. The CDR3 DNA reads as TGTGCCTGGAGTGTGGGACAGGAGCTCTACGAGCAGTACTTC. Amino acids: CAWSVGQELYEQYF.

The chain carries TRBV7-9 and TRBJ1-2, with D unclear. Germline V gene sequence: CDR1 SEHNR, CDR2 FQNEAQ (reference sequence). The CDR3 sequence is 14 residues long. V was shortened by 3 bases and J by 5 bases, with 13 bases between the two germline ends. The DNA of the CDR3 is TGTGCCAGCAGCTTGGGTTCCCTAGGGTATGGCTACACCTTC. Protein product: CASSLGSLGYGYTF.

The V and J genes are TRBV9 and TRBJ1-2, with TRBD1 as a possible D gene (6 bases). Germline V gives CDR1 SGDLS, CDR2 YYNGEE. V gave up 3 bases and J gave up 0 bases, with 15 bases separating them. CDR3 length: 16 residues. The CDR3 is CASSGTPGQPNYGYTF. DNA for the CDR3: TGTGCCAGCAGCGGCACCCCTGGACAGCCTAACTATGGCTACACCTTC.

The CDR3 sequence: CATSRGRGTNTEAFF. The CDR3 bases are TGTGCCACCAGCAGAGGGCGGGGCACGAACACTGAAGCTTTCTTT. The chain uses TRBV15 and TRBJ1-1; perhaps TRBD1 as D (5 bases). The CDR3 covers 15 residues. In germline, CDR1 is LNHNV, CDR2 YYDKDF (reference sequence). The V gene lost 1 base and the J gene lost 1 base, with 10 bases spanning the gap.

The chain links TRBV29-1 to TRBJ2-1; D is undetermined. CDR1 and CDR2 from the germline V gene are SQVTM and ANQGSEA. The V gene lost 4 bases and the J gene lost 1 base, with 8 bases spanning the gap. The length of the CDR3 is 13 residues. The CDR3 nucleotides are TGCAGCGTTGGGTGGGGTTCCTACAATGAGCAGTTCTTC. Its translation is CSVGWGSYNEQFF.

The chain links TRBV3-1 (or the pseudogene TRBV3-2) to TRBJ1-4; D not certain. Trimming shortened V by 3 bases and J by 3 bases, and 11 bases separated the two germline ends. Looked up from germline, CDR1 is LGHDT and CDR2 is YNNKEL (reference sequence). The CDR3 covers 15 residues. CDR3 region: CASSHLGVSNEKLFF. CDR3 in DNA: TGTGCCAGCAGCCACCTTGGGGTGTCTAATGAAAAACTGTTTTTT.

The rearrangement links TRBV27 to TRBJ1-5; D may be TRBD1 (5 bases). V lost 3 bases, J lost 5 bases, and 11 bases lay in between. Germline loops: CDR1 MNHEY, CDR2 SMNVEV (reference sequence). The CDR3 sequence is 14 residues long. The CDR3 sequence: CASSFSGQHQPQHF. For the CDR3, the DNA is TGTGCCAGCAGTTTTTCGGGGCAGCATCAGCCCCAGCATTTT.

The chain couples TRBV7-8 to TRBJ1-2; the D gene is possibly TRBD1 (5 bases). The CDR3 runs 14 residues. The germline V gene encodes CDR1 SGHVS and CDR2 FQNEAQ. Trimming stripped 5 bases from V and 6 bases from J, with 16 bases between. This chain's CDR3 is CASSPGWDRHGYTF. DNA for the CDR3: TGTGCCAGCAGCCCCGGATGGGACCGTCATGGCTACACCTTC.

The gene calls are TRBV20-1 and TRBJ2-1, with 9 bases that match TRBD1. Germline V lookup: CDR1 DFQATT, CDR2 SNEGSKA (reference sequence). The ends lost 3 bases at V and 3 bases at J; junction bases unmatched: 6. The CDR3 loop spans 15 amino acids. The CDR3 loop is CSASPPGQGYNEQFF. The CDR3 DNA reads TGCAGTGCTAGTCCCCCGGGACAGGGCTACAATGAGCAGTTCTTC.

CDR3 nucleotides: TGTGCCAGCAGCCCGGTGTGGGGAAAAGGTTCTACAGATACGCAGTATTTT. Amino acid sequence: CASSPVWGKGSTDTQYF. The chain uses TRBV14 and TRBJ2-3; no definite D call. Trimming stripped 4 bases from V and 3 bases from J, with 20 bases between. The CDR3 covers 17 residues. Looked up from germline, CDR1 is SGHDN and CDR2 is FVKESK.

V gene TRBV10-1 combines with J gene TRBJ2-7; 9 bases are a match to TRBD1. The ends lost 7 bases at V and 0 bases at J; junction bases unmatched: 13. The CDR3 has 17 amino acids. Germline CDR1 WNHNN, CDR2 SYGVQD (reference sequence). The CDR3 spells CASTWTGAMFSSYEQYF. The CDR3, as DNA: TGCGCCAGCACCTGGACAGGGGCAATGTTCAGCTCCTACGAGCAGTACTTC.

The rearrangement joins TRBV6-5 to TRBJ1-6, with D unclear. The germline V and J ends were trimmed by 8 bases and 10 bases, with 9 bases remaining between them. The germline V gene encodes CDR1 MNHEY and CDR2 SVGAGI. The CDR3 totals 11 residues. This CDR3 is CASWRYSPLHF. The CDR3 DNA follows: TGTGCCAGCTGGCGGTACTCACCCCTCCACTTT.

Comments on this clone: One end of the junction varies from germline; a read error may be responsible. The genes are TRBV29-1 and TRBJ1-3, with unresolved D. The CDR3 runs 12 residues. The germline V gene encodes CDR1 SQVTM and CDR2 ANQGSEA. The CDR3 DNA sequence: TGCAGCGTTGAAGGGGCTGGGAACACCATATATTTT. Amino acid sequence: CSVEGAGNTIYF.

This clone turned up a few times. The chain has TRBV7-6 and TRBJ2-3, with 10 nucleotides matching TRBD1. Germline V gene sequence: CDR1 SGHVS, CDR2 FNYEAQ. The J segment lost 3 bases and the V segment lost 6 bases, leaving 9 bases of the junction unmatched. The CDR3 runs to 16 residues. CDR3 nucleotides: TGTGCCAGCAGTCCCGGGACAGGGGAGGGTACAGATACGCAGTATTTT. Translation gives CASSPGTGEGTDTQYF.

V gene TRBV7-2 combines with J gene TRBJ1-5, with D maybe TRBD1 (5 bases). Deletions cut 4 bases from V and 6 bases from J, with 13 bases between. Per germline, CDR1 SGHTA and CDR2 FQGNSA. This CDR3 region has 14 residues. CDR3 in amino acids: CASSSPGISQPQHF. CDR3 bases: TGTGCCAGCAGCTCCCCAGGGATAAGTCAGCCCCAGCATTTT.

The rearrangement uses TRBV29-1 and TRBJ1-1, with D possibly matching TRBD1 (5 bases). Trimming left V 2 bases short and J 2 bases short, with 9 bases between. CDR1 is SQVTM and CDR2 is ANQGSEA in the germline V gene. The CDR3 is made up of 13 amino acids. The CDR3 protein is CSVEQGYNTEAFF. The DNA for the CDR3 is TGCAGCGTTGAACAGGGTTACAACACTGAAGCTTTCTTT.

A single count supports this clone. The chain employs TRBV4-3 and TRBJ2-5; TRBD1 matches 8 bases. V was pared by 3 bases and J by 7 bases, with 10 bases of the junction left unmatched. This CDR3 has 15 residues. Germline V CDR1 and CDR2: LGHNA, YSLEER. CDR3 coding DNA: TGCGCCAGCAGCCAGGAAACCGGACAGGGCGCGACCCAGTACTTC. Translation gives CASSQETGQGATQYF.

The chain is built from TRBV28 and TRBJ1-6, with D possibly matching TRBD1 (6 bases). The length of the CDR3 is 13 residues. V was shortened by 7 bases and J by 8 bases, with 12 bases between the two germline ends. Germline V gives CDR1 MDHEN, CDR2 SYDVKM. CDR3: CASTFTGYSPLHF. The DNA of the CDR3 is TGTGCCAGCACATTTACAGGGTATTCACCCCTCCACTTT.

The V call is TRBV7-8, the J call TRBJ2-5; a possible D gene is TRBD1 (6 bases). This CDR3 has 14 amino acids. Germline values: CDR1 SGHVS, CDR2 FQNEAQ. V was shortened by 5 bases and J by 9 bases, with 19 bases between the two germline ends. The CDR3 is CASSPRGFVLAQYF. CDR3 sequence (DNA): TGTGCCAGCAGCCCCAGGGGATTCGTTTTGGCCCAGTACTTC.

This chain uses TRBV3-1 (or the pseudogene TRBV3-2) with TRBJ2-1; 7 bases are shared with TRBD1. Trimming at V came to 4 bases and at J to 9 bases, leaving 12 bases not matched to a gene. This CDR3 region has 15 residues. The V gene's germline CDR1 is LGHDT and CDR2 YNNKEL (reference sequence). This chain's CDR3 is CASSPRQGEFGEQFF. CDR3 bases: TGTGCCAGCAGCCCTCGGCAGGGGGAGTTTGGTGAGCAGTTCTTC.

DNA of the CDR3: TGTGCCAGCACCGAAGGGGGGGGTATCCCCTTACAGCTAAATCAGCCCCAGCATTTT. Its protein is CASTEGGGIPLQLNQPQHF. The chain carries TRBV13 and TRBJ1-5, with D perhaps matching TRBD1 (6 bases). The CDR3 covers 19 residues. The ends were cut back, 7 bases at V and 4 bases at J, with 29 bases in the middle. From germline, CDR1 is PRHDT and CDR2 FYEKMQ (reference sequence).

This chain uses TRBV9 with TRBJ2-5; D ambiguous. Trimming took off 5 bases at V and 3 bases at J, with 8 bases between the two ends. The germline V gene encodes CDR1 SGDLS and CDR2 YYNGEE. The CDR3 covers 12 residues. CDR3 amino acids: CASRGLKETQYF. The DNA for the CDR3 is TGTGCCAGCAGGGGCCTGAAAGAGACCCAGTACTTC. Variable domain in full (rest from reference TRBV9 and TRBJ2-5): DSGVTQTPKHLITATGQRVTLRCSPRSGDLSVYWYQQSLDQGLQFLIQYYNGEERAKGNILERFSAQQFPDLHSELNLSSLELGDSALYFCASRGLKETQYFGPGTRLLVL.

This clone has only a few counts. This chain joins TRBV29-1 and TRBJ1-1; D gene uncertain. Trimming shortened V by 6 bases and J by 5 bases, and 16 bases separated the two germline ends. The germline CDR1 and CDR2 sequences are SQVTM and ANQGSEA. The CDR3 contains 13 residues. The DNA for the CDR3 is TGCAGCGTCGGCGACGCGGAACGTACTGAAGCTTTCTTT. This translates into CSVGDAERTEAFF.

The V gene is TRBV5-1, the J gene TRBJ2-1; 10 bases map to TRBD2. The CDR3 spans 16 residues. J was trimmed by 4 bases and V by 0 bases; bases with no gene match: 4. Germline values: CDR1 SGHRS, CDR2 YFSETQ. The CDR3 DNA reads as TGCGCCAGCAGCTTGGGCAGCGGGGGGGCATACAATGAGCAGTTCTTC. Translating it yields CASSLGSGGAYNEQFF.

This clone came up a few times. The J gene is TRBJ1-2, the V gene TRBV7-9; D might be TRBD1 (6 bases). Germline loops: CDR1 SEHNR, CDR2 FQNEAQ (reference sequence). V lost 5 bases, J lost 2 bases, and 12 bases lay in between. CDR3 size: 14 residues. The DNA of the CDR3 is TGTGCCAGCAGCGAAGGGGGTGGGAACTATGGCTACACCTTC. It encodes CASSEGGGNYGYTF.

The chain is built from TRBV5-1 and TRBJ1-2; D remains ambiguous. CDR1 SGHRS and CDR2 YFSETQ come from the germline V gene. This CDR3 spans 14 amino acids. Trimming removed 0 bases at V and 0 bases at J, with 6 bases between. The CDR3, as DNA: TGCGCCAGCAGCTTGGAACAGACTAACTATGGCTACACCTTC. Translated: CASSLEQTNYGYTF.

The chain carries TRBV11-2 and TRBJ1-1; D may be TRBD1 (5 bases). CDR1 is SGHAT, CDR2 FQNNGV, per germline. The CDR3 loop spans 14 amino acids. Trimming left V 1 base short and J 4 bases short, with 10 bases between. CDR3: CASSLGVGTTEAFF. The CDR3 DNA reads TGTGCCAGCAGCTTAGGGGTGGGGACCACTGAAGCTTTCTTT.

As to this clone: In the same sample, other DNA sequences code for this CDR3. The rearrangement joins TRBV29-1 to TRBJ1-1; D is unresolved. The CDR3 sequence is 13 residues long. In germline, CDR1 is SQVTM, CDR2 ANQGSEA. CDR3 coding DNA: TGCAGTGTCGCCCACACAGAGAACACTGAAGCTTTCTTT. Translated: CSVAHTENTEAFF. The full variable domain, with the rest looked up from reference TRBV29-1 and TRBJ1-1, is SAVISQKPSRDICQRGTSLTIQCQVDSQVTMMFWYRQQPGQSLTLIATANQGSEATYESGFVIDKFPISRPNLTFSTLTVSNMSPEDSSIYLCSVAHTENTEAFFGQGTRLTVV.